This record looks at one TCR beta chain sequence and its context. The record originates from a study of shared clonotypes between healthy human individuals. The germline CDR1 and CDR2 sequences are MNHEY and SMNVEV (reference sequence). V was cut by 2 bases and J by 0 bases, with 8 bases left in between. The CDR3 is 14 residues long. The method was immunoSEQ multiplex PCR; TCRdb's version includes in-frame clones alone and lacks a portion of them. Among 2 million to 2.5 million clones listed, roughly 91% were seen once. Terminally differentiated effector memory CD45RA+ cells were excluded by CCR7 positive selection of CD45RO-negative cells.

The material sequenced was naive CD8+ T cells from PBMCs. The V call is TRBV27, the J call TRBJ2-7; D is perhaps TRBD1 (6 bases). The TCR was taken from a man in his late teens or twenties in good health. Some clones in this sample may be carry-over from other donors' samples. The CDR3 region is CASSLGQFSYEQYF. CDR3 nucleotide sequence: TGTGCCAGCAGTTTAGGACAGTTCTCCTACGAGCAGTACTTC.